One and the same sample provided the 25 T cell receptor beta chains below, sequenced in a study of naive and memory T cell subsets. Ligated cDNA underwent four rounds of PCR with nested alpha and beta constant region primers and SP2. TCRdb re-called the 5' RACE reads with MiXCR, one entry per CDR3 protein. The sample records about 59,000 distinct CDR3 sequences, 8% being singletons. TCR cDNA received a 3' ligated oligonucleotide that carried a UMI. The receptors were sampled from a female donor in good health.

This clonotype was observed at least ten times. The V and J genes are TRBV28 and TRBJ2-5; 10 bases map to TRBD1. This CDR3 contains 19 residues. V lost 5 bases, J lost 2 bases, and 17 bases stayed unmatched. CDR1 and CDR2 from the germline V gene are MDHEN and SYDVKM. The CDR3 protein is CASSHHRQGARERQETQYF. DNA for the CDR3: TGTGCCAGCAGTCATCACAGACAGGGGGCGCGGGAAAGGCAAGAGACCCAGTACTTC.

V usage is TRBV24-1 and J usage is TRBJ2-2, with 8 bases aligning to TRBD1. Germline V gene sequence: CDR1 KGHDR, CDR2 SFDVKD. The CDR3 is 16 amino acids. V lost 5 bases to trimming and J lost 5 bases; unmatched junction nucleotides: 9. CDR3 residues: CATSGSGQGQTGELFF. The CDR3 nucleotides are TGTGCCACCAGTGGATCCGGACAGGGACAAACCGGGGAGCTGTTTTTT.

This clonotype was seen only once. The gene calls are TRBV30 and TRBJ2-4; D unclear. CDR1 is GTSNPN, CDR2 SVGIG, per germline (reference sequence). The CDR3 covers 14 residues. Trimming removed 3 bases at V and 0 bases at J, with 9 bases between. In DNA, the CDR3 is TGTGCCTGGAGAACAAATCTAGCCAAAAACATTCAGTACTTC. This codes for CAWRTNLAKNIQYF.

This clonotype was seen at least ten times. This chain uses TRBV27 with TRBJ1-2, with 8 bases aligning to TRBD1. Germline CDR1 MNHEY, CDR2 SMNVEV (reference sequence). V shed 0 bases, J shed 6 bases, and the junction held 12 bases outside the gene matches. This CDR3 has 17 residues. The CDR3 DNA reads TGTGCCAGCAGTTTATCGCCCTCCGGGCAGGGGGCGAATGGCTACACCTTC. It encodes CASSLSPSGQGANGYTF.

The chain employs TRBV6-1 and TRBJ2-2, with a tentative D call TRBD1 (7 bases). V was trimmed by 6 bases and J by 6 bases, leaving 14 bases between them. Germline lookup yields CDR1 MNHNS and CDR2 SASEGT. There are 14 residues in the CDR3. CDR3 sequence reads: CASSVEGAAGELFF. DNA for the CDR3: TGTGCCAGCAGCGTGGAGGGGGCAGCCGGGGAGCTGTTTTTT.

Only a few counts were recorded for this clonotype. Written as DNA, the CDR3 is TGTGCCAGTAAGAACCCACTAGCGGGAGGGAATGAGCAGTTCTTC. Translated: CASKNPLAGGNEQFF. The V call is TRBV19, the J call TRBJ2-1; 13 bases are shared with TRBD2. This CDR3 spans 15 amino acids. Per germline, CDR1 LNHDA and CDR2 SQIVND (reference sequence). V trimming: 7 bases; J trimming: 7 bases; junction bases outside the gene matches: 7.

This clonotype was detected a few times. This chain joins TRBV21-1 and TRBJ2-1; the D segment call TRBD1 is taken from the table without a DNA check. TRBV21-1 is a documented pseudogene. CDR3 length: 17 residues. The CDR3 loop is CASSKGVQGESYNEQFF. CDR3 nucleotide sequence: TGTGCCAGCAGCAAAGGAGTTCAGGGGGAATCTTACAATGAGCAGTTCTTC.

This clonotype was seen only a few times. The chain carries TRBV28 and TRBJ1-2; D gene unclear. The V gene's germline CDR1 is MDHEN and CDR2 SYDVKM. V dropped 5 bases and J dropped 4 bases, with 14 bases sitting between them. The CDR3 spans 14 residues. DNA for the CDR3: TGTGCCAGCAGTCTTTCCCCGGAAATCTATGGCTACACCTTC. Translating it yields CASSLSPEIYGYTF.

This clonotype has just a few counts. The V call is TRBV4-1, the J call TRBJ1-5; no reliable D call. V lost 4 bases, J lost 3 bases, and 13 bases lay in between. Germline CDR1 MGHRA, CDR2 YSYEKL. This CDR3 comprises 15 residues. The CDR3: CASSLDGQYNQPQHF. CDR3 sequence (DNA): TGCGCCAGCAGCCTAGACGGCCAGTACAATCAGCCCCAGCATTTT.

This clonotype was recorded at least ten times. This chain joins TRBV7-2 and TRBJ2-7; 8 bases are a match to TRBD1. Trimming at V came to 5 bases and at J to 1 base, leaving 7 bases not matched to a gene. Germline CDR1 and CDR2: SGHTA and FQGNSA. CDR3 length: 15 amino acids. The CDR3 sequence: CASSLRTGRSYEQYF. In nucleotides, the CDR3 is TGTGCCAGCAGCCTCCGGACAGGGCGTTCCTACGAGCAGTACTTC.

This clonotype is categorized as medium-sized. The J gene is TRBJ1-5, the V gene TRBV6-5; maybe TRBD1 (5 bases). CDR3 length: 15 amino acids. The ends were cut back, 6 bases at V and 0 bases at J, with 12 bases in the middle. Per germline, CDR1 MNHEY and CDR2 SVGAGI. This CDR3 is CASSSQGISNQPQHF. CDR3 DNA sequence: TGTGCCAGCAGCTCCCAGGGTATTAGCAATCAGCCCCAGCATTTT.

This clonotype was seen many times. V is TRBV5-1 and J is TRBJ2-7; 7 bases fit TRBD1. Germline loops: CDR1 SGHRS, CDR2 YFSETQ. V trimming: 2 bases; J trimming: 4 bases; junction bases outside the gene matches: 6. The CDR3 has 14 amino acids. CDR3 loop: CASSFGDSKYEQYF. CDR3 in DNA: TGCGCCAGCAGCTTTGGGGACAGTAAGTACGAGCAGTACTTC.

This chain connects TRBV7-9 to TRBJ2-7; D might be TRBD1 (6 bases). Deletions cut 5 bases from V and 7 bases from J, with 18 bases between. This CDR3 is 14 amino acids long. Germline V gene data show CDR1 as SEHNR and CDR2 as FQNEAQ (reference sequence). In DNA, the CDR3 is TGTGCCAGCAGCCTACGGATCGGACAGTATGAGCAGTACTTC. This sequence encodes CASSLRIGQYEQYF.

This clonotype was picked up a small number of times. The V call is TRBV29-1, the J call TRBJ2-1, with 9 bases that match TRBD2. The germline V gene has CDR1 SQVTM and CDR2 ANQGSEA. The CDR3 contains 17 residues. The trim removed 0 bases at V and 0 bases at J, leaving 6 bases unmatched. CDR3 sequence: CSVEDLLAGSSYNEQFF. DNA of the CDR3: TGCAGCGTTGAAGATCTTCTAGCGGGAAGCTCCTACAATGAGCAGTTCTTC.

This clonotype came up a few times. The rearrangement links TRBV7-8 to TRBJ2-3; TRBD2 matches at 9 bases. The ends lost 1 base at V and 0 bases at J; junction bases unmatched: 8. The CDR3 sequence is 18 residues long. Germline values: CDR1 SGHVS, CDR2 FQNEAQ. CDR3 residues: CASSLVGLAGRSTDTQYF. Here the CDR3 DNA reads TGTGCCAGCAGCTTAGTGGGCCTAGCGGGAAGGAGCACAGATACGCAGTATTTT.

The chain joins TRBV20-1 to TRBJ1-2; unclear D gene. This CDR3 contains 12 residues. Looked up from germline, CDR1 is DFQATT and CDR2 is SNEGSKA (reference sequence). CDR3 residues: CSASRSQYGYTF. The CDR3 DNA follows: TGCAGCGCCTCCCGGTCCCAATATGGCTACACCTTC.

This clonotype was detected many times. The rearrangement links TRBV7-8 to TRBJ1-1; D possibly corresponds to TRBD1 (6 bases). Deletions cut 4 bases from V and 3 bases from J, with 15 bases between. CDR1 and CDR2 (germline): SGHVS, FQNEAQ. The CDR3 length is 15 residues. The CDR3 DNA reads TGTGCCAGCAGCTCGGAGGTGGGGGGCTACACTGAAGCTTTCTTT. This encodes CASSSEVGGYTEAFF.

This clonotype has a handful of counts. The CDR3 sequence: CASSKGPLSPGSYEQYF. The CDR3 DNA is TGTGCCAGCAGCAAGGGCCCATTATCCCCGGGTTCGTACGAGCAGTACTTC. The chain links TRBV12-3 or TRBV12-4 to TRBJ2-7, with D unclear. V was trimmed by 6 bases and J by 4 bases, leaving 25 bases between them. This CDR3 has 17 amino acids.

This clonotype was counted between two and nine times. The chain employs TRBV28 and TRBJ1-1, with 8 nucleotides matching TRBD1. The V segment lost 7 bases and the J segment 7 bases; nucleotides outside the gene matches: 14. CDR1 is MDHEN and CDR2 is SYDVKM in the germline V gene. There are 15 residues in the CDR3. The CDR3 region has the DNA TGTGCCAGCACCACGCGGGCAGGGGGCTTTTATGAAGCTTTCTTT. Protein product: CASTTRAGGFYEAFF.

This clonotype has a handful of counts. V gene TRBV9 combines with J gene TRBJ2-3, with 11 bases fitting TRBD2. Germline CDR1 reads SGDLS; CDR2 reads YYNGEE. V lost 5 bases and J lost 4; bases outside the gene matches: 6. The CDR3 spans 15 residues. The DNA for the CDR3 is TGTGCCAGCAGTAGCGGGGGGGCCGTAGCAGATACGCAGTATTTT. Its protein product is CASSSGGAVADTQYF.

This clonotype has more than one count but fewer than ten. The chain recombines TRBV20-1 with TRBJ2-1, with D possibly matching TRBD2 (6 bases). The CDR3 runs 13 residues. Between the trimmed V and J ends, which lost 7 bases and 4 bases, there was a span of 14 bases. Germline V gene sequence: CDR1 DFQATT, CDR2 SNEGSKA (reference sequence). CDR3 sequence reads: CSVDERVYNEQFF. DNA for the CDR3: TGCAGTGTAGACGAGCGGGTTTACAATGAGCAGTTCTTC.

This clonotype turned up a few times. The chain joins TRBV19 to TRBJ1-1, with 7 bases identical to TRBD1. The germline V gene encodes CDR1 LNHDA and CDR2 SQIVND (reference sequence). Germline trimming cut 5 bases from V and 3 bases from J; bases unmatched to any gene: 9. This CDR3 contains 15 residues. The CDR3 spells CASSSQTGRDTEAFF. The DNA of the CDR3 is TGTGCCAGTAGTTCCCAGACAGGGCGGGACACTGAAGCTTTCTTT. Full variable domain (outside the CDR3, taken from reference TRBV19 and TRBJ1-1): DGGITQSPKYLFRKEGQNVTLSCEQNLNHDAMYWYRQDPGQGLRLIYYSQIVNDFQKGDIAEGYSVSREKKESFPLTVTSAQKNPTAFYLCASSSQTGRDTEAFFGQGTRLTVV.

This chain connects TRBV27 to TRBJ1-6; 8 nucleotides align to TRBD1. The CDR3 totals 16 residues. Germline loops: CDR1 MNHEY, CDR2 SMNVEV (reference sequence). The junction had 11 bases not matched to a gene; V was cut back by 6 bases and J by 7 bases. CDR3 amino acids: CASRQIRTGLNSPLHF. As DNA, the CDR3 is TGTGCCAGCAGACAAATTCGGACAGGGTTGAATTCACCCCTCCACTTT.

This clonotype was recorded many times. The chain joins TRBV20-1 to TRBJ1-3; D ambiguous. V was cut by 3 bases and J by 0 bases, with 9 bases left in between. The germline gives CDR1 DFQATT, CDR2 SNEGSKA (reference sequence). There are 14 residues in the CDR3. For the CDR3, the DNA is TGCAGTGCTAGCGGACTCCGCTCTGGAAACACCATATATTTT. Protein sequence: CSASGLRSGNTIYF.

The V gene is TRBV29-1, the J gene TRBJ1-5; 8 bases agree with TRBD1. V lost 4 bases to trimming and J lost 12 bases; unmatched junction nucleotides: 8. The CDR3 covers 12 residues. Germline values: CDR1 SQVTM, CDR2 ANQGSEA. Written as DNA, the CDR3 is TGCAGCGTTGTCTTCGGACAGGGTGGCCAGCATTTT. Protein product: CSVVFGQGGQHF.